This T cell receptor beta chain came from a study of regulatory T cells in long-lasting Graves disease. On the study more broadly: It was over 5 years of antithyroid drugs, with positive TSH receptor antibodies, that meant persistent Graves' disease.

As to time point: persistent/refractory GD, antithyroid drugs over 5 years with positive TRAb. With RNA extracted from PBMCs as input, the TCR library was made. Staff took roughly 9 milliliters of peripheral blood and put it into EDTA tubes. The TCR beta library used iRepertoire HTBI primers with Arm-PCR amplification of CDR3. TCRdb processed the multiplex PCR reads anew with MiXCR; each CDR3 protein has one entry. The sample consists of fewer than 450,000 distinct CDR3 sequences, 20% to 25% of them appearing once. Study results and limitations: Persistent disease exhibited a predilection for TRBV28, TRBJ1-2 and TRBJ2-5. New patients shared about 910 public clonotypes, and persistent patients shared more, with approximately 2,500.

The V gene's germline CDR1 is SEHNR and CDR2 FQNEAQ (reference sequence). Trimming took 6 bases from V and 3 from J, leaving 21 bases between them. The CDR3 consists of 16 residues. As for this clonotype: Its specificity is unknown.

The starting material was peripheral blood mononuclear cells (PBMCs), obtained when the disease was refractory, from a patient treated with antithyroid drugs. The receptor's source is a female donor with Graves disease. The genes are TRBV7-9 and TRBJ2-7, with D tentatively TRBD2 (6 bases). CDR3 region: CASSGGIPTHYYEQYF. The CDR3 DNA reads TGTGCCAGCAGTGGGGGGATCCCAACCCACTACTACGAGCAGTACTTC.